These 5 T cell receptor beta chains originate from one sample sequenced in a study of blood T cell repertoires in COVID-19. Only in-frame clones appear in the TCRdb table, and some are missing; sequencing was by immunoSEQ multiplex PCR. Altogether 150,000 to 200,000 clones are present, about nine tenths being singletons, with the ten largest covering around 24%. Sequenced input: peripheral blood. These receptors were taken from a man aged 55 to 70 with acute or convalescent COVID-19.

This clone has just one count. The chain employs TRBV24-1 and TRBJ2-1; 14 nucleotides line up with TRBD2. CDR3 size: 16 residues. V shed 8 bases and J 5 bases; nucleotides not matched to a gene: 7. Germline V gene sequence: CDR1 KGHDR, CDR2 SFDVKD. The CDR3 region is CATMRGLAGVNNEQFF. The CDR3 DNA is TGTGCCACCATGCGGGGACTAGCGGGAGTTAACAATGAGCAGTTCTTC.

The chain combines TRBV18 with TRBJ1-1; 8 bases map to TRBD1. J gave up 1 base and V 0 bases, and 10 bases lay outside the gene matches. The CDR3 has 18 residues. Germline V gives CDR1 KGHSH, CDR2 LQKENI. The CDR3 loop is CASSPPRSRGLRNTEAFF. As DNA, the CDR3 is TGTGCCAGCTCACCACCTAGGAGCAGGGGGCTCAGGAACACTGAAGCTTTCTTT.

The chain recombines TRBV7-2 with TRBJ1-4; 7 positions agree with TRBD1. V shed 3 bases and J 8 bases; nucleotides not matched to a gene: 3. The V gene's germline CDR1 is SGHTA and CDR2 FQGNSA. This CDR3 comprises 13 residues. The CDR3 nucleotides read TGTGCCAGCAGCTTTGACAGGGAAGAAAAACTGTTTTTT. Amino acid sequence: CASSFDREEKLFF.

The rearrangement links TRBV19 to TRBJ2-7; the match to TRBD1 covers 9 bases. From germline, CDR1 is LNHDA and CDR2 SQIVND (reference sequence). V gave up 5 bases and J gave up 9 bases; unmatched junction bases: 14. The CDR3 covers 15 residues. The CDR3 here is CASSQGDREYLGQYF. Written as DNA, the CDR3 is TGTGCCAGTAGTCAAGGGGACAGGGAATATCTTGGGCAGTACTTC.

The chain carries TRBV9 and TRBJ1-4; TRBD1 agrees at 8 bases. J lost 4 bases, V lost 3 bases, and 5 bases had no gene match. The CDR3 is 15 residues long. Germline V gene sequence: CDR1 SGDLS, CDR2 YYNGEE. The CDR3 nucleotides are TGTGCCAGCAGCGCCGGGACAGGAGTTAATGAAAAACTGTTTTTT. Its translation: CASSAGTGVNEKLFF.